These T cell receptor beta chains were read from a single sample in a study of CD8+CD57+ T cells in acquired aplastic anemia. TCRdb reanalysed the reads using MiXCR and keeps one entry per CDR3 protein. This table holds tens of thousands of distinct CDR3 sequences, more than 75% found once. Sequenced material: sorted CD4+, CD8+, or CD8+CD57+ T cells (not recorded which) from PBMCs. These receptors were taken from a human donor in good health, serving as a control. The CDR3 runs from the conserved cysteine through the conserved F or W. The order of the fields is V gene, J gene, D gene, clone size, CDR3 protein, CDR3 DNA. A D gene is named only where the DNA matches it firmly. Some rows have no size entry. The others give once, few or many, or a class for an expanded clone.

>TRBV20-1|TRBJ2-7|TRBD1|NA
CSARRDRGWYF
TGCAGTGCTAGGAGGGACAGGGGATGGTACTTC
>TRBV10-3|TRBJ2-7|TRBD1|NA
CAMSKQGPYEQYF
TGTGCCATGAGTAAACAGGGGCCCTACGAGCAGTACTTC
>TRBV11-2|TRBJ2-7|NA|NA
CASRISQGLKQYF
TGTGCCAGCAGGATCTCACAGGGATTGAAGCAGTACTTC
>TRBV7-9|TRBJ2-5|TRBD1|NA
CASSPKDRETQYF
TGTGCCAGCAGCCCAAAGGACAGGGAGACCCAGTACTTC
>TRBV19|TRBJ2-2|TRBD2|NA
CASSIGGGFGELFF
TGTGCCAGTAGTATAGGGGGGGGGTTCGGGGAGCTGTTTTTT
>TRBV10-2|TRBJ1-1|NA|few
CASTHGGITEAFF
TGCGCCAGCACCCATGGGGGGATCACTGAAGCTTTCTTT
>TRBV10-3|TRBJ1-6|NA|NA
CAISVGDLYSPLHF
TGTGCCATCAGTGTTGGGGACCTTTATTCACCCCTCCACTTT
>TRBV19|TRBJ1-1|TRBD1|NA
CASRRQGAVHTEAFF
TGTGCCAGTAGAAGACAGGGGGCCGTTCACACTGAAGCTTTCTTT
>TRBV5-1|TRBJ1-6|NA|once
CASSDGTHNSPLHF
TGCGCCAGCAGCGACGGGACCCATAATTCACCCCTCCACTTT
>TRBV10-3|TRBJ2-1|TRBD2|NA
CAISESGSGSGANEQFF
TGTGCCATCAGTGAGTCGGGGAGCGGGAGTGGGGCCAATGAGCAGTTCTTC
>TRBV12-3/TRBV12-4|TRBJ1-2|TRBD1|NA
CASSLWDRLRGYTF
TGTGCCAGCAGTTTATGGGACAGGCTTCGGGGCTACACCTTC
>TRBV4-2|TRBJ2-7|TRBD2|NA
CASSQGLEIYEQYF
TGTGCCAGCAGCCAGGGACTAGAGATCTACGAGCAGTACTTC
>TRBV19|TRBJ1-2|NA|NA
CASSMNSFYGYTF
TGTGCCAGTAGTATGAACAGCTTCTATGGCTACACCTTC
>TRBV2|TRBJ2-7|NA|few
CASSEGQVLYEQYF
TGTGCCAGCAGTGAAGGCCAGGTTTTGTACGAGCAGTACTTC
>TRBV2|TRBJ2-5|NA|NA
CASRTTGEETQYF
TGTGCCAGCAGGACTACGGGTGAGGAGACCCAGTACTTC
>TRBV15|TRBJ1-2|NA|NA
CATSRGVQPLRYGYTF
TGTGCCACCAGCAGAGGTGTGCAACCCCTCCGCTATGGCTACACCTTC
>TRBV11-1|TRBJ2-6|TRBD1|NA
CASSLGGTGGSGANALTF
TGTGCCAGCAGCTTAGGAGGGACAGGGGGCTCTGGGGCCAACGCCCTGACTTTC
>TRBV25-1|TRBJ1-1|NA|large
CASSDGSRDGYTEAFF
TGTGCCAGCAGTGATGGGTCTAGGGACGGATACACTGAAGCTTTCTTT
>TRBV9|TRBJ2-3|TRBD1|many
CASSVASGQSTDTQYF
TGTGCCAGCAGCGTAGCTTCGGGACAGAGCACAGATACGCAGTATTTT
>TRBV20-1|TRBJ1-1|NA|NA
CSARIGESEAFF
TGCAGTGCTAGAATTGGGGAGTCTGAAGCTTTCTTT
>TRBV19|TRBJ2-3|TRBD2|NA
CASIPTQAGALTDTQYF
TGTGCCAGTATTCCAACCCAAGCGGGGGCCCTCACAGATACGCAGTATTTT
>TRBV20-1|TRBJ2-5|NA|NA
CSARGETQYF
TGCAGTGCTAGAGGGGAGACCCAGTACTTC
>TRBV10-3|TRBJ1-2|NA|NA
CASSEASKGDGYTF
TGTGCCAGCAGTGAAGCCTCGAAGGGTGATGGCTACACCTTC
>TRBV2|TRBJ1-5|TRBD1|once
CASSVRTGNQPQHF
TGTGCCAGCAGTGTCCGGACAGGGAATCAGCCCCAGCATTTT
>TRBV28|TRBJ1-2|NA|few
CASSLFPLGSYTF
TGTGCCAGCAGTTTATTCCCCCTGGGGAGCTACACCTTC
>TRBV19|TRBJ2-7|NA|NA
CASISGRGNEQYF
TGTGCCAGTATCTCGGGCAGGGGAAACGAGCAGTACTTC
>TRBV2|TRBJ2-5|NA|NA
CASSRYGQSVKTQYF
TGTGCCAGCAGCCGATACGGACAGAGTGTAAAGACCCAGTACTTC
>TRBV4-2|TRBJ1-1|TRBD1|NA
CASSLGQGGMNTEAFF
TGTGCCAGCAGCCTAGGACAGGGAGGGATGAACACTGAAGCTTTCTTT
>TRBV11-1|TRBJ2-3|TRBD2|NA
CASSSSGRRWPDTQYF
TGTGCCAGCAGCTCTAGCGGGAGGAGGTGGCCAGATACGCAGTATTTT
>TRBV2|TRBJ2-1|NA|few
CASTGTEYNEQFF
TGTGCCAGCACAGGGACGGAATACAATGAGCAGTTCTTC
>TRBV6-1|TRBJ1-5|NA|NA
CASSVRGAGNQPQHF
TGTGCCAGCAGTGTGCGGGGTGCCGGGAATCAGCCCCAGCATTTT
>TRBV20-1|TRBJ1-1|NA|NA
CRALGGMNTEAFF
TGCAGAGCCCTGGGGGGAATGAACACTGAAGCTTTCTTT
>TRBV2|TRBJ1-3|NA|NA
CASSLASRGSSGNTIYF
TGTGCCAGCAGCTTGGCCTCCCGGGGGAGCTCTGGAAACACCATATATTTT
>TRBV9|TRBJ1-1|TRBD1|once
CASSVGAGGAGTEAFF
TGTGCCAGCAGCGTAGGAGCAGGGGGCGCGGGCACTGAAGCTTTCTTT
>TRBV29-1|TRBJ1-1|TRBD1|NA
CSVGWTGENTEAFF
TGCAGCGTTGGATGGACAGGGGAAAACACTGAAGCTTTCTTT
>TRBV10-3|TRBJ2-5|NA|NA
CATSVSGGQETQYF
TGTGCCACCAGTGTATCAGGAGGCCAAGAGACCCAGTACTTC
>TRBV24-1|TRBJ1-1|TRBD1|NA
CATSEWTGPFF
TGTGCCACCAGTGAGTGGACAGGGCCTTTCTTT
>TRBV10-2|TRBJ2-7|NA|NA
CASSEKGLSYEQYF
TGCGCCAGCAGTGAAAAAGGCCTCTCCTACGAGCAGTACTTC
>TRBV19|TRBJ1-1|NA|NA
CASRYDLNTEAFF
TGTGCCAGTAGGTATGATCTGAACACTGAAGCTTTCTTT
>TRBV15|TRBJ2-1|TRBD2|large
CATSRRTSNEQFF
TGTGCCACCAGCAGACGGACTAGCAATGAGCAGTTCTTC
>TRBV10-3|TRBJ1-5|NA|NA
CAISESYSSGPQHF
TGTGCCATCAGTGAGTCGTACAGCTCGGGGCCCCAGCATTTT
>TRBV24-1|TRBJ2-7|NA|NA
CATSDPDTPEQYF
TGTGCCACCAGTGATCCCGACACCCCAGAGCAGTACTTC
>TRBV10-3|TRBJ1-2|NA|NA
CAISESGADYGYTF
TGTGCCATCAGTGAGTCGGGAGCGGACTATGGCTACACCTTC
>TRBV6-2/TRBV6-3|TRBJ2-3|TRBD2|NA
CASSYPTSGPTDTQYF
TGTGCCAGCAGTTACCCGACTAGCGGCCCCACAGATACGCAGTATTTT
>TRBV10-3|TRBJ2-7|TRBD2|NA
CAISEGTSGYEQYF
TGTGCCATCAGTGAAGGGACTAGCGGTTACGAGCAGTACTTC
>TRBV24-1|TRBJ2-5|NA|NA
CATSESDTRRYF
TGTGCCACCAGTGAATCCGACACCCGGCGGTACTTC
>TRBV25-1|TRBJ1-2|TRBD1|NA
CASSYAGNLGQGADGYTF
TGTGCCAGCTCCTATGCGGGTAATTTGGGACAGGGGGCCGATGGCTACACCTTC
>TRBV10-3|TRBJ2-7|NA|NA
CATGGLEVDEQYF
TGTGCCACCGGTGGGCTAGAGGTCGACGAGCAGTACTTC
>TRBV20-1|TRBJ1-2|NA|once
CSASSGGSEYGYTF
TGCAGTGCTTCCTCGGGCGGCAGTGAGTATGGCTACACCTTC
>TRBV19|TRBJ1-1|NA|NA
CASKGQSSTEAFF
TGTGCCAGTAAAGGGCAATCTAGCACTGAAGCTTTCTTT